This T cell receptor (beta chain) was sequenced during a study of a mutant IDH1 vaccine in newly diagnosed glioma. Study information: At weeks 1, 3, 5, 7, 11, 15, 19 and 23, patients received a vaccination, eight in all. Therapy received beforehand was radiotherapy, temozolomide, or both, with most patients given both.

Sequenced by immunoSEQ multiplex PCR; TCRdb stores in-frame clones only, minus some. The sample has some 60,000 clones; about 80% are singletons. A word on this clone: Its antigen remains unknown.

Time point denoted: week 11, during vaccination. The vaccine gave 300 ug of a 20-mer mutant IDH1 peptide subcutaneously per dose. There are 16 residues in the CDR3. The germline V gene encodes CDR1 MDHEN and CDR2 SYDVKM. The V gene lost 3 bases and the J gene lost 0 bases, with 12 bases spanning the gap. The V gene is TRBV28, the J gene TRBJ1-5; D remains unclear. This receptor was obtained from a man between 25 and 39 years old with glioma. The input for sequencing was PBMCs, taken from a glioma patient whose treatment included an IDH1 peptide vaccine. The CDR3 region is CASSFGLRSSNQPQHF. The CDR3 DNA follows: TGTGCCAGCAGTTTCGGGTTGAGGAGTAGCAATCAGCCCCAGCATTTT. The variable domain in full, completed from reference TRBV28 and TRBJ1-5, reads DVKVTQSSRYLVKRTGEKVFLECVQDMDHENMFWYRQDPGLGLRLIYFSYDVKMKEKGDIPEGYSVSREKKERFSLILESASTNQTSMYLCASSFGLRSSNQPQHFGDGTRLSIL.